This entry is about one T cell receptor (beta chain). This clone's antigen is unknown. It has no much larger one-base neighbor in the sample; base qualities were not kept. In total, over 600 healthy bone marrow donors made up the cohort. At the time of sampling, every cohort member was nominally healthy, though immune exposures that went unrecorded were likely present. The donor was CMV seropositive and belonged to the group of some 290 seropositive cohort members. Each donor provided a peripheral blood sample, and peripheral blood mononuclear cells were used for TCR beta sequencing. Genomic DNA extraction from the blood cell samples was performed with the Qiagen DNeasy Blood Extraction Kit. The library was obtained by the immunoSEQ multiplex PCR assay. A mixture of 60 forward primers for TCR Vbeta segments and 13 reverse primers for TCR Jbeta segments was used in the multiplex PCR. The CDR3 region of rearranged TCR beta genes was amplified from genomic DNA by a multiplex PCR assay. Amplified TCR beta libraries were sequenced as 87-base-pair reads on the Illumina HiSeq System. In the paper's pipeline: A later analysis tallied 75 million to 95 million unique TCR beta chains across the 640 or so repertoires, and roughly 11 million of those chains were shared by two or more donors. Raw reads were error-corrected and collapsed into unique sequences by a nearest-neighbor algorithm in which closely related sequences were merged to remove PCR and sequencing errors. To assign V, D and J gene segments, CDR3 sequences were aligned to IMGT reference sequences. For a sequence to be retained, at least a six-nucleotide match to both a V gene segment and a J gene segment was required. Rearrangements were called productive when the CDR3 lacked stop codons and stayed in frame with V and J; all others were non-productive. CDR3 was defined according to IMGT convention as the region running from the second conserved V-encoded cysteine to the conserved J-encoded phenylalanine. The earlier analysis of about 590 of the donors excluded sequences that lacked an unambiguous match to a single V gene segment. In an earlier analysis of some 590 of the donors, a V segment was called functional when productive rearrangements were above 56.7%, and segregating when the standard deviation between donors exceeded 5%. A statistical classification framework was built for diagnosing cytomegalovirus status from the catalog of TCR beta chain sequences. V and J gene assignment, in a later analysis, came from comparing TCR nucleotide sequences with IMGT/GENE-DB human TR gene sequences. A later analysis assigned CDR3 sequences and most-parsimonious VDJ recombination scenarios with the TCRdist pipeline. A later analysis defined each TCR beta chain by its CDR3 amino acid sequence plus V-gene family, and excluded reads lacking a unique V-gene family. To address suspected cross-contamination and a sequencing artifact, a later analysis removed a few hundred highly shared, low-generation-probability nucleotide sequences. A later analysis calculated a clonal expansion index for each public chain from normalized within-repertoire ranks of inferred template counts. In a later analysis, generation probabilities were computed with a VDJ recombination model fitted to out-of-frame rearrangements, and the resulting probabilities were checked against IGoR. In a later analysis, TCR-TCR, TCR-HLA and TCR-CMV co-occurrence was scored with hypergeometric tests, and a repertoire-size bias correction was applied to TCR pairs. To estimate false discovery rates, a later analysis permuted the HLA or CMV assignments 20 times. In a later analysis, co-occurring TCRs were grouped with DBSCAN, and TCRdist sequence similarity was added when clustering was performed within HLA-allele-positive subsets. Repertoires with fewer than 30,000 or more than 120,000 public chains, plus five repertoires with anomalous nucleotide sharing, were excluded from co-occurrence clustering. As stored in TCRdb, this immuneACCESS dataset retains in-frame rearrangements with V and J assigned. A fraction of the clones does not appear; measured against another copy, unresolved V genes explain less than half of the discrepancy, and the remainder lacks a known reason. The V and J calls and clone size come from that table; D and trimming were worked out from the DNA. The sample includes 90,000 to 100,000 clones, with around 80% observed a single time. In total, the top ten clones hold around 17% of the sample.

The CDR3 holds 15 amino acids from the cysteine to the phenylalanine. CDR3 DNA only is kept here, 45 bases in frame from base 1. The germline V gene gives CDR1 as SGHAT and CDR2 as FQNNGV. V and J lose 5 bases and 2 bases, and a span of 10 bases separates them. The data stem from a study of cytomegalovirus exposure and HLA in healthy donors listed by TCRdb under 2017. Background on the whole study: According to an earlier analysis of several hundred of the donors, about 190 million T cells yielded 117 million unique TCR beta sequences and less than 300 Gb of sequence data. An early release that covered about 600 HLA-typed donors contained around 330 gigabases of sequencing data and tens of millions of unique TCR sequences. The genetic ancestry cluster associated with self-reported Caucasian donors included 81% of the roughly 380 genotyped donors. The study aimed to test whether signatures of past pathogen exposure could be identified by cataloging public T cell receptors. The study used immunosequencing to profile the T cell repertoires of more than 650 subjects and linked those repertoires to cytomegalovirus serostatus. A separate validation cohort of about 110 different subjects was used in addition to the 666-subject first cohort. To predict cytomegalovirus infection status, the study combined high-throughput TCR immunosequencing, statistical association of individual TCRs with disease status, and machine learning. A later analysis re-examined previously published TCR beta repertoires from hundreds of donors and added high-resolution HLA genotyping to investigate patterns of TCR occurrence. Rather than drawing on any new phenotypic data, the later analysis identified candidate immune exposures from TCR beta sequences and the way those sequences occurred across donors. An earlier analysis of roughly 600 of the donors used high-throughput TCR beta sequencing to judge whether each TCR beta V gene segment behaved as functional or pseudogenic. Alongside the repertoire data, information on donor age, sex, ethnicity and CMV serostatus was compiled. A later genetic analysis took genome-wide SNP genotypes for about 65% of the 666 donors and used that subset as a discovery cohort. All discovery cohort repertoires had been generated on a single sequencing platform. HLA typing covered class I and class II loci at four-digit resolution. Typing coverage differed by locus: A, B, C, DRB1 and DQB1 were typed in roughly 629-630 donors, DQA1 in about 560, DPA1 in roughly 590, and DPB1 in roughly 450. Five DR-DQ haplotypes were treated as single units for association and clustering because of strong linkage in the cohort. Across roughly 420 genotyped donors of the cohort, an average of roughly 250,000 unique TCR beta nucleotide sequences per donor were sequenced, and roughly 20% of those sequences were non-productive.

Broader findings and caveats from the paper: In a later analysis, HLA-associated TCR beta chains showed more clonal expansion and lower generation probabilities than non-associated chains that were equally common. Strong co-occurrence of HLA alleles, especially DR and DQ, made assigning TCR associations to individual alleles difficult. Because some donors lacked HLA typing at each locus, the association tests relied only on the typed subset. The authors suggested that the approach could potentially be generalized to other disease states and immunological phenotypes. In this cohort, only TCR beta chains were sequenced, and detectable features were limited by the absence of alpha or paired-chain data. Three of the identified cytomegalovirus-associated TCR beta chains were confirmed in vitro to be specific for cytomegalovirus antigens. The only immune exposure information available for the cohort was CMV serostatus. According to a later analysis, TCR association rates differed among HLA loci, with DRB1 alleles showing the most associated TCRs and HLA-C alleles showing the fewest. Cytomegalovirus status was reported to be diagnosed by the classifier with high specificity and sensitivity in both the original and validation cohorts. A later analysis associated 17,000 or so TCR beta sequences with specific HLA alleles at a false discovery rate of 0.05. An association between a missense DCLRE1C variant and V-gene and J-gene trimming of TCR beta chains was found in a later genetic analysis and replicated in an independent cohort. Most TCR sequences were observed very rarely across donors, whereas some public TCRs were present in many individuals. In a later analysis, several top co-occurrence clusters were reported to appear linked to parvovirus B19, influenza, CMV and Epstein-Barr virus. A total of roughly 160 TCR beta chains were listed by the study as associated with cytomegalovirus. Some IMGT-functional V segments, including TRBV6-2 and TRBV6-3, could not be told apart with the 87-base-pair reads, so those segments were excluded. A cluster of highly shared sequence variants was judged likely to be a technical artifact of the sequencing pipeline. Compared with the approximately 670-donor mean, donors in an Asian-associated ancestry cluster had fewer N-insertions in productive TCRs, according to a later genetic analysis. An earlier analysis of around 600 of the donors showed that most TCR beta V segments appeared in productive rearrangements either about 90% or about 30% of the time, which broadly matched IMGT annotations. Because counts were too low, 15 to 20 rarely observed V segments, including chromosome 9 orphons, were excluded from the earlier analysis of roughly 580 of the donors. Linkage disequilibrium might explain the correlated functional status among segregating V segments, but an unknown experimental factor could not be ruled out. Roughly uniform sequencing depth across donors was assumed in presence/absence analyses, although this assumption may not hold. Most CMV-associated TCR beta chains appeared to be HLA-restricted in a later analysis, and the HLA associations seemed to be driven largely by CMV exposure. A further reported finding was that TCR beta sequences accurately predicted the HLA-A and HLA-B alleles for most subjects in the first cohort.

Sequencing was done on a sample of PBMCs. Recombination linked TRBV11-2 to TRBJ2-6; TRBD2 is possibly the D segment (5 matching bases). The clonotype was recovered from a man aged 55 to 70 in good health and CMV-seropositive. Read as DNA, the sequence is TGTGCCAGCAGCCCTACCGGGGCTGGGGCCAACGTCCTGACTTTC. Its protein product is CASSPTGAGANVLTF.